The clone carrying this TCR beta chain has a handful of counts. Its matching antigen is unknown. The PCR had 60 Vbeta and 13 Jbeta primers. The protocol was immunoSEQ multiplex PCR, while the TCRdb copy is restricted to in-frame clones and leaves out a portion. The sample contains roughly 200,000 clones, about 9% of which appear only once. These data come from a study of cytomegalovirus exposure and HLA in healthy donors. Regarding the study as a whole: About 87% or about 30% of the time was how often most TCR beta V segments were productive, according to an earlier analysis. Cytomegalovirus-associated status was assigned to about 180 TCR beta chains. The majority of TCR sequences were rare, yet some public TCRs appeared in many donors.

The donors gave bone marrow, and they were healthy. This TCR was sampled from a woman aged 30 to 39 in good health and CMV-seropositive. Sequencing was done on a sample of PBMCs.

The chain's CDR3 is CASSMFLNYGYTF. The DNA of the CDR3 is TGTGCCAGTAGTATGTTCTTAAACTATGGCTACACCTTC. The chain has TRBV19 and TRBJ1-2, with D unresolved. The V end was cut by 3 bases, the J end by 2 bases, with 7 bases between. CDR3 length: 13 amino acids. Germline CDR1 is LNHDA and CDR2 is SQIVND (reference sequence).